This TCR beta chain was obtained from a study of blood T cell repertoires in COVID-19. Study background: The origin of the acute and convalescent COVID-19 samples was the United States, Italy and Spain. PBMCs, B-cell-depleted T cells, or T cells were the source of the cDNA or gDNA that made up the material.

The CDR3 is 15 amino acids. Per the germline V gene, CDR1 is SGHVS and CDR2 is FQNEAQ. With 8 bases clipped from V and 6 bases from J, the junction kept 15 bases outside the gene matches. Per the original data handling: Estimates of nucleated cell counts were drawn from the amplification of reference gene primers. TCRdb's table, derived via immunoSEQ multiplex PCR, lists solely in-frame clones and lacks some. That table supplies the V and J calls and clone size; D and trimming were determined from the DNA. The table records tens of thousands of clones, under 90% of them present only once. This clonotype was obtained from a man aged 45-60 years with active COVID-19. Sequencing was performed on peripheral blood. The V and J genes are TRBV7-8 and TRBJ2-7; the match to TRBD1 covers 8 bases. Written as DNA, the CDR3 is TGTGCCAGCCGCGCCAGCCGGGACAGGTCTGCCGAGCAGTACTTC. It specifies CASRASRDRSAEQYF.